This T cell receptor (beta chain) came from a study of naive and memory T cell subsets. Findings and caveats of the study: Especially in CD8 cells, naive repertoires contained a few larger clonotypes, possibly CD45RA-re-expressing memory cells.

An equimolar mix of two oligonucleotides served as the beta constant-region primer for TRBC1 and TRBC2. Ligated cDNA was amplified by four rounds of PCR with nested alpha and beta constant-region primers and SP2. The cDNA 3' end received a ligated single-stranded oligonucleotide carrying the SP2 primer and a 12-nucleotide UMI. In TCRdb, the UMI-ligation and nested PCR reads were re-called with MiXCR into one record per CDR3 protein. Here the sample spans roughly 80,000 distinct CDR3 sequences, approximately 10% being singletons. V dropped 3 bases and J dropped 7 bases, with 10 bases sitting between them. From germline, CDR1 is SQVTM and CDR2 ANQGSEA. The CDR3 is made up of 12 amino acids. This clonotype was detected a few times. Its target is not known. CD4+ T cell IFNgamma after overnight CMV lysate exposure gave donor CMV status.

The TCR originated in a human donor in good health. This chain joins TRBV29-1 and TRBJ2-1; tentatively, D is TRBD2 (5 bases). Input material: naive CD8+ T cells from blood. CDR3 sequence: CSVDEGWNEQFF. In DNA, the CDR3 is TGCAGCGTTGATGAGGGCTGGAATGAGCAGTTCTTC.